One and the same sample provided the 7 T cell receptor beta chains below, sequenced in a study of T cell repertoires in cytomegalovirus infection. MiXCR, applied by TCRdb to the reads, yields one record per CDR3 protein. Among about 740,000 distinct CDR3 sequences, approximately 40% were seen once, and the ten largest hold under 3.5%. The specimen was PBMCs. The receptors originated from a human donor in good health (CMV status not recorded). Some clones in this sample may be carry-over from other donors' samples.

The chain uses TRBV7-2 and TRBJ1-1, with D perhaps TRBD1 (5 bases). Germline V gene lookup returns CDR1 SGHTA and CDR2 FQGNSA. The CDR3 is 16 residues long. V shed 0 bases and J shed 0 bases, with 11 bases lying between them. In nucleotides, the CDR3 is TGTGCCAGCAGCTTAGCGGGGACCCCTATGAACACTGAAGCTTTCTTT. It encodes CASSLAGTPMNTEAFF.

This clonotype was seen more than once but under ten times. The rearrangement uses TRBV2 and TRBJ2-7; TRBD1 might be the D (5 bases). The CDR3 contains 12 residues. V dropped 8 bases and J dropped 7 bases, with 15 bases sitting between them. Germline V lookup: CDR1 SNHLY, CDR2 FYNNEI. The CDR3 loop is CASYDRTFEQYF. The CDR3 DNA is TGTGCCAGCTATGACAGAACTTTTGAGCAGTACTTC.

The chain recombines TRBV10-3 with TRBJ2-1, with D maybe TRBD2 (5 bases). Germline assignment: CDR1 ENHRY and CDR2 SYGVKD. CDR3 size: 13 residues. V was pared by 7 bases and J by 4 bases, with 11 bases between. CDR3 in amino acids: CAITRPGYNEQFF. Written as DNA, the CDR3 is TGTGCCATCACTCGGCCGGGGTACAATGAGCAGTTCTTC.

J is TRBJ2-2 and V is TRBV19; D gene unclear. The CDR3 runs 14 residues. Germline lookup yields CDR1 LNHDA and CDR2 SQIVND (reference sequence). Trimming removed 4 bases at V and 7 bases at J, with 13 bases between. CDR3 in amino acids: CASSTYGTIGELFF. CDR3 sequence (DNA): TGTGCCAGTAGTACCTACGGAACAATCGGGGAGCTGTTTTTT.

This clonotype occurred many times. V is TRBV6-1 and J is TRBJ2-7; 13 nucleotides line up with TRBD2. Germline values: CDR1 MNHNS, CDR2 SASEGT. The CDR3 consists of 14 residues. The V and J ends lost 4 bases and 5 bases, in that order; junction bases with no gene match: 2. The CDR3: CASSGTSGSDEQYF. CDR3 coding DNA: TGTGCCAGCAGTGGGACTAGCGGGAGCGACGAGCAGTACTTC.

The V and J genes are TRBV24-1 and TRBJ1-1, with 10 bases lining up with TRBD1. Trimming removed 2 bases from V and 1 base from J; junction bases left unmatched: 6. The germline gives CDR1 KGHDR, CDR2 SFDVKD. The CDR3 spans 17 residues. The CDR3 loop reads CATSDSPRTGGNTEAFF. The DNA of the CDR3 is TGTGCCACCAGTGATTCACCCCGGACAGGGGGGAACACTGAAGCTTTCTTT.

Comment on this clonotype: Because the CDR3 is missing its conserved closing phenylalanine or tryptophan, this is likely a read error. No DNA is shown, since the ends of the CDR3 on it are uncertain; the CDR3 is the one TCRdb lists. J is TRBJ2-1 and V is TRBV7-2; the D call in the table, TRBD1, was not verified against the DNA. Germline assignment: CDR1 SGHTA and CDR2 FQGNSA. The CDR3 region is 16 residues in length, termini included. This CDR3 reads CASSHRRDNSYNEQLL.